This TCR beta chain comes out of a study of response to subunit inactivated influenza vaccine. Study-level points and caveats: Authors suggested seasonal influenza vaccinations each recruit few new T cells.

TCRdb used MiXCR to reprocess the RT-PCR reads, holding one entry per CDR3 protein. The table shows 710,000 or so distinct CDR3 sequences, with around a sixth occurring only once. V dropped 6 bases and J dropped 6 bases, with 13 bases sitting between them. CDR3 size: 13 residues. Germline V CDR1 and CDR2: SGHAT, FQNNGV. Of note for this clonotype: Its antigen is unknown.

The clonotype originates from a man over 45 who received an inactivated influenza vaccine. The specimen comprised PBMCs from blood, sampled 11 to 12 days after vaccination. This chain uses TRBV11-2 with TRBJ2-3, with a possible D match to TRBD2 (6 bases). DNA of the CDR3: TGTGCCAGCAGTTTGTCCCGGGAGGATACGCAGTATTTT. It codes for CASSLSREDTQYF.